Below, one T cell receptor beta chain is given with its context. Its antigen remains unidentified. No base qualities exist here, and no much larger clone lies one base off it. The method was the immunoSEQ multiplex PCR assay. TCRdb's version of the immuneACCESS table is confined to in-frame rearrangements and falls short of the full clone set. An unresolved V gene accounts for under half of the shortfall where checked; the remainder is of unknown origin. This sample is represented by some 120,000 clones; roughly 93% of them were singletons. Jointly, the top ten make up over 2.5% of the sample. From V the trimming removes 6 bases and from J it removes 7 bases, while the gene matches leave 8 bases of the junction unaccounted for. As encoded in the germline V gene (reference sequence), CDR1 is SEHNR while CDR2 is FQNEAQ. From cysteine to phenylalanine, the CDR3 is 15 amino acids long. This entry keeps only the CDR3 DNA: 45 bases, framed from base 1.

These data originate in a study of control samples from healthy donors and cancer patients (dated by TCRdb to about 2020). The source is a young man in good health. Sequencing input: blood. In this chain, TRBV7-9 is recombined with TRBJ2-1, with TRBD2 identical over 11 junction bases. The base sequence is TGTGCCAGCAGTCCTAGCGGGGGGACGGGGAATGAGCAGTTCTTC. The resulting protein is CASSPSGGTGNEQFF.